One and the same sample provided the 18 T cell receptor beta chains below, sequenced in a study of a mutant IDH1 vaccine in newly diagnosed glioma. Time point here: week 35, safety follow-up. Every single dose of the vaccine, 300 ug of mutant IDH1 20-mer peptide, came with topical imiquimod. No antigen is known for these receptors. Data came from immunoSEQ multiplex PCR; TCRdb stores just in-frame clones and leaves some out. The table lists around 57,000 clones, around 80% of them singletons, with over 3.5% in the top ten. The starting material was PBMCs, obtained from a glioma patient whose treatment included an IDH1 peptide vaccine. The receptors shown here come from a man aged 30 to 45 with glioma.

The sample holds one count of this clone. The rearrangement uses TRBV7-6 and TRBJ2-7, with 7 bases lining up with TRBD1. V lost 5 bases to trimming and J lost 5 bases; unmatched junction nucleotides: 6. Germline V gives CDR1 SGHVS, CDR2 FNYEAQ. CDR3 size: 13 residues. The DNA for the CDR3 is TGTGCCAGCAGCGCGACAGGGAAAGACGAGCAGTACTTC. Translation: CASSATGKDEQYF.

This chain connects TRBV10-2 to TRBJ1-2; D gene uncertain. The CDR3 extends over 13 amino acids. Germline V gene data show CDR1 as WSHSY and CDR2 as SAAADI. The V and J ends lost 3 bases and 4 bases respectively, with 9 bases between them. The CDR3 DNA reads TGCGCCAGCAGTGATAATCTTAGCTATGGCTACACCTTC. It yields the protein CASSDNLSYGYTF.

The DNA for the CDR3 is TGCAGCGTCCAGTTGGACTCTGGAAACACCATATATTTT. Translating gives CSVQLDSGNTIYF. V is TRBV29-1 and J is TRBJ1-3, with D uncertain. This CDR3 spans 13 amino acids. V gave up 6 bases and J gave up 0 bases, with 9 bases separating them. Per the germline V gene, CDR1 is SQVTM and CDR2 is ANQGSEA.

The genes are TRBV28 and TRBJ1-6; 10 nucleotides match TRBD1. This CDR3 comprises 15 residues. V trimming: 7 bases; J trimming: 4 bases; junction bases outside the gene matches: 4. The germline V gene encodes CDR1 MDHEN and CDR2 SYDVKM. CDR3 region: CASKRTGGYNSPLHF. For the CDR3, the DNA is TGTGCCAGCAAGCGGACAGGGGGGTATAATTCACCCCTCCACTTT.

The chain combines TRBV28 with TRBJ2-7; D remains ambiguous. The ends were cut back, 6 bases at V and 9 bases at J, with 12 bases in the middle. Germline V lookup: CDR1 MDHEN, CDR2 SYDVKM. CDR3 size: 11 residues. The CDR3 bases are TGTGCCAGCAGACAAAATTTCGGGCAGTACTTC. Translation: CASRQNFGQYF.

The gene calls are TRBV18 and TRBJ1-2; 10 bases agree with TRBD1. The CDR3 extends over 14 amino acids. Trimming removed 3 bases from V and 2 bases from J; junction bases left unmatched: 0. CDR1 and CDR2 from the germline V gene are KGHSH and LQKENI. DNA for the CDR3: TGTGCCAGCTCACCGGGACAGGGGAACTATGGCTACACCTTC. The encoded protein is CASSPGQGNYGYTF.

The chain is built from TRBV10-1 and TRBJ1-1; D gene ambiguous. In germline, CDR1 is WNHNN, CDR2 SYGVQD (reference sequence). Trimming shortened V by 6 bases and J by 1 base, and 3 bases separated the two germline ends. The length of the CDR3 is 11 residues. The CDR3 region is CASSGNTEAFF. The CDR3 DNA reads as TGCGCCAGCAGCGGGAACACTGAAGCTTTCTTT.

Points on this clone: Germline is not matched at one junction end, which may reflect a read error. CDR3 amino acids: CASSVKTSGGKDKTQYF. The CDR3, as DNA: TGTGCCAGTAGTGTGAAGACTAGCGGGGGGAAGGATAAGACCCAGTACTTC. V usage is TRBV6-1 and J usage is TRBJ2-5; 13 bases fit TRBD2. Germline CDR1 is MNHNS and CDR2 is SASEGT. The CDR3 consists of 17 residues.

CDR3 bases: TGTGCCAGCAGTGAATGGGGAAGGGTTAGCACAGATACGCAGTATTTT. Protein product: CASSEWGRVSTDTQYF. The rearrangement uses TRBV6-1 and TRBJ2-3; D uncertain. V lost 2 bases, J lost 0 bases, and 12 bases lay in between. In germline, CDR1 is MNHNS, CDR2 SASEGT. The CDR3 runs 16 residues.

The rearrangement joins TRBV5-4 to TRBJ2-5, with D unresolved. The germline V gene has CDR1 SGHNT and CDR2 YYREEE (reference sequence). This CDR3 contains 14 residues. V lost 4 bases, J lost 2 bases, and 12 bases lay in between. The DNA of the CDR3 is TGTGCCAGCAGCCTCGGAGCACTTCAAGAGACCCAGTACTTC. This translates into CASSLGALQETQYF.

V is TRBV7-9 and J is TRBJ2-7, with D perhaps TRBD1 or TRBD2 (5 bases each). This CDR3 has 17 amino acids. Trimming removed 3 bases at V and 0 bases at J, with 18 bases between. Germline V gene data show CDR1 as SEHNR and CDR2 as FQNEAQ (reference sequence). The CDR3 reads CASSFGYIGTVSYEQYF. CDR3 bases: TGTGCCAGCAGCTTCGGGTACATCGGGACGGTCTCCTACGAGCAGTACTTC.

The chain links TRBV2 to TRBJ2-2; no clear D gene. CDR3 length: 17 residues. The V gene lost 5 bases and the J gene lost 0 bases, with 16 bases spanning the gap. Germline V lookup: CDR1 SNHLY, CDR2 FYNNEI. The CDR3 coding sequence is TGTGCCAGCAGTTACAGCTCCGACCACTCGAACACCGGGGAGCTGTTTTTT. Translating it yields CASSYSSDHSNTGELFF.

For the CDR3, the DNA is TGTGCCAGCAGCGTCACAGTGAACACTGAAGCTTTCTTT. Protein product: CASSVTVNTEAFF. The chain couples TRBV9 to TRBJ1-1; D remains unclear. Trimming removed 2 bases from V and 0 bases from J, with 5 bases in between. Germline loops: CDR1 SGDLS, CDR2 YYNGEE. The CDR3 totals 13 residues.

J is TRBJ1-5 and V is TRBV7-9, with 7 bases identical to TRBD1. The CDR3 consists of 15 residues. The trim removed 5 bases at V and 5 bases at J, leaving 9 bases unmatched. Germline assignment: CDR1 SEHNR and CDR2 FQNEAQ (reference sequence). The CDR3 DNA is TGTGCCAGCAGCCAAGGGACAGCAACTTATCAGCCCCAGCATTTT. It is translated as CASSQGTATYQPQHF.

The J gene is TRBJ2-5, the V gene TRBV25-1; a possible D gene is TRBD1 (5 bases). Trimming stripped 4 bases from V and 7 bases from J, with 13 bases between. In germline, CDR1 is MGHDK, CDR2 SYGVNS. This CDR3 contains 13 residues. CDR3 amino acids: CASSGRDLGTQYF. In nucleotides, the CDR3 is TGTGCCAGCAGTGGCAGGGATTTGGGGACCCAGTACTTC.

This clone has more than one count but fewer than ten. V is TRBV2 and J is TRBJ2-1; the D is unclear. Trimming stripped 5 bases from V and 11 bases from J, with 16 bases between. Germline CDR1 SNHLY, CDR2 FYNNEI. The CDR3 length is 13 residues. The DNA of the CDR3 is TGTGCCAGCAGTTTAAGCGAGCGCCAAAAGCAGTTCTTC. This gives the protein CASSLSERQKQFF.

V usage is TRBV6-5 and J usage is TRBJ2-2; unclear D gene. Deletions cut 6 bases from V and 4 bases from J, with 15 bases between. From germline, CDR1 is MNHEY and CDR2 SVGAGI. The CDR3 contains 15 residues. CDR3 DNA: TGTGCCAGCAGCCAGCCTGGACCTCTCACCGGGGAGCTGTTTTTT. Translating gives CASSQPGPLTGELFF.

This chain joins TRBV28 and TRBJ2-7; D gene unclear. CDR3 length equals 11 residues. Germline V lookup: CDR1 MDHEN, CDR2 SYDVKM. The ends were cut back, 3 bases at V and 5 bases at J, with 5 bases in the middle. CDR3 region: CASSLSHEQYF. CDR3 sequence (DNA): TGTGCCAGCAGTTTGTCCCACGAGCAGTACTTC.